This record covers a single T cell receptor beta chain. Its antigen is not identified. This specimen belongs to a study of a mutant IDH1 vaccine in newly diagnosed glioma. Study background: Initiation of the vaccine course occurred 4-6 weeks after radiotherapy alone, or alongside temozolomide cycles. The sex distribution of treated patients was roughly 62% male and about 38% female, with a mean age of 40.4 years. Study findings and constraints: Researchers report vaccine-induced immune responses in roughly 94% of patients.

Germline lookup yields CDR1 MNHNS and CDR2 SASEGT. V shed 6 bases and J shed 0 bases, with 9 bases lying between them. This CDR3 comprises 13 residues. Sample time point: week 47, end of study. In every dose of vaccine, 300 ug of mutant IDH1 20-mer peptide was given alongside topical imiquimod. Clones were read by immunoSEQ multiplex PCR, and TCRdb kept only the in-frame ones, dropping some. The table has roughly 51,000 clones, about four fifths seen once. The source material was PBMCs, sampled from a glioma patient whose treatment included an IDH1 peptide vaccine. The chain recombines TRBV6-1 with TRBJ2-7, with D uncertain. This TCR derives from a woman in her twenties or thirties with glioma. Some clones in this sample may be carry-over from other donors' samples. CDR3 protein: CASRDGSSYEQYF. In DNA, the CDR3 is TGTGCCAGCAGGGACGGATCCTCCTACGAGCAGTACTTC.